The entry that follows covers one TCR beta chain sequence. Its cognate antigen is unknown. TCRdb passed the reads through MiXCR, listing each CDR3 protein once. Altogether some 680,000 distinct CDR3 sequences are present, roughly 36% being singletons, with the ten largest covering around 2.6%. This entry comes from a study of T cell repertoires in cytomegalovirus infection. Findings of the study overall: People with CMV and the relevant HLA were identified by cumulative public TCR beta family frequency.

This receptor was identified in a human donor in good health (CMV status not recorded). Some clones in this sample may be carry-over from other donors' samples. The sequencing sample was made of PBMCs.

CDR3 nucleotide sequence: TGTGCCACCAGTGATTTAGTGTCGGGGGCTAGCAATCAGCCCCAGCATTTT. Translation: CATSDLVSGASNQPQHF. J is TRBJ1-5 and V is TRBV24-1; possible D gene TRBD1, 6 bases. The CDR3 is 17 residues long. The V gene lost 1 base and the J gene lost 0 bases, with 12 bases spanning the gap. CDR1 is KGHDR and CDR2 is SFDVKD in the germline V gene.